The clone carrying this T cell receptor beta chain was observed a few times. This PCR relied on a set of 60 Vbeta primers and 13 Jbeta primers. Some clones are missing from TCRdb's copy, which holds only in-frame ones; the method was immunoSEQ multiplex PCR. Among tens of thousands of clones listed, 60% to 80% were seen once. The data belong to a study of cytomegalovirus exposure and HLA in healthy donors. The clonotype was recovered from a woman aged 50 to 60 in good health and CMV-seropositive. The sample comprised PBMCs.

Written as DNA, the CDR3 is TGTGCCAGCAGCTTAGAGGGACAGGTTACATCACCCCTCCACTTT. This translates into CASSLEGQVTSPLHF. V and J are TRBV7-6 and TRBJ1-6; 8 bases are a match to TRBD1. Looked up from germline, CDR1 is SGHVS and CDR2 is FNYEAQ. The CDR3 has 15 residues. V lost 1 base, J lost 10 bases, and 6 bases stayed unmatched.